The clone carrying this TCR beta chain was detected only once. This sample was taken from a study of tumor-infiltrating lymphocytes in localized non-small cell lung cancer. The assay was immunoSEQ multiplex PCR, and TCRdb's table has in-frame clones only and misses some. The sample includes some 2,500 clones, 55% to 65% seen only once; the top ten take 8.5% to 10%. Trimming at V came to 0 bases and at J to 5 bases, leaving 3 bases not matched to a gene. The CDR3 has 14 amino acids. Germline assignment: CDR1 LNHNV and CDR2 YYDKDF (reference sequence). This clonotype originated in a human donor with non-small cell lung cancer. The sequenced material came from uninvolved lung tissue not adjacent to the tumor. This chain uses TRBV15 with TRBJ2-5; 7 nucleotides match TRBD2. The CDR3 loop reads CATSREGGGETQYF. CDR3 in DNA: TGTGCCACCAGCAGAGAGGGGGGAGGGGAGACCCAGTACTTC.